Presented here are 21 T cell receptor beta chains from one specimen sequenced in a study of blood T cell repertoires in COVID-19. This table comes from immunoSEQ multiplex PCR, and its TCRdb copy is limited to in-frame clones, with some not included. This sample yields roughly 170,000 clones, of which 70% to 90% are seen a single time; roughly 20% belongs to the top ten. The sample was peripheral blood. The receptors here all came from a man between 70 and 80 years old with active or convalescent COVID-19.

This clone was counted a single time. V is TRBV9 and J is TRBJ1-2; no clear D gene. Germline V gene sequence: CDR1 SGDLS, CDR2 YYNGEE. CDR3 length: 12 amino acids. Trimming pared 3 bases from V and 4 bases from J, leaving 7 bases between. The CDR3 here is CASSANSYGYTF. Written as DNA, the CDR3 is TGTGCCAGCAGCGCGAATAGCTATGGCTACACCTTC.

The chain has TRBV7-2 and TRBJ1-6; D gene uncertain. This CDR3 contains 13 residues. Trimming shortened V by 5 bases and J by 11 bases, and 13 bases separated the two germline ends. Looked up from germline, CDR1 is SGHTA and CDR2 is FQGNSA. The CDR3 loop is CASSQPKRAPLHF. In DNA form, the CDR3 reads TGTGCCAGCAGCCAACCGAAGAGGGCACCCCTCCACTTT.

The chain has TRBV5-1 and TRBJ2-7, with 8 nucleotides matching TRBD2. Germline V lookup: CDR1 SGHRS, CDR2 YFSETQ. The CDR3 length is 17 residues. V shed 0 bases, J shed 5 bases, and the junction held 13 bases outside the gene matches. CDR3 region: CASSLEIDSSGNHEQYF. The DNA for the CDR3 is TGCGCCAGCAGCTTGGAGATAGACAGTAGCGGGAACCACGAGCAGTACTTC.

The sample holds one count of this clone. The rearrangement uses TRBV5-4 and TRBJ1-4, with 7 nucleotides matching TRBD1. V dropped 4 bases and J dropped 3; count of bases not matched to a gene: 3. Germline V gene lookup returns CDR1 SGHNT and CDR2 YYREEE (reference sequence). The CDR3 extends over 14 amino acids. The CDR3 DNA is TGTGCCAGCAGCCGGGGACAGTCTAATGAAAAACTGTTTTTT. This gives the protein CASSRGQSNEKLFF.

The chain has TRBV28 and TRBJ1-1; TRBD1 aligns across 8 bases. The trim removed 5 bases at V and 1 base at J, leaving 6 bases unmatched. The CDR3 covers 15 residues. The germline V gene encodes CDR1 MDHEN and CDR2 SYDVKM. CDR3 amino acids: CASSNGGQENTEAFF. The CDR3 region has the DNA TGTGCCAGCAGTAACGGGGGACAGGAGAACACTGAAGCTTTCTTT.

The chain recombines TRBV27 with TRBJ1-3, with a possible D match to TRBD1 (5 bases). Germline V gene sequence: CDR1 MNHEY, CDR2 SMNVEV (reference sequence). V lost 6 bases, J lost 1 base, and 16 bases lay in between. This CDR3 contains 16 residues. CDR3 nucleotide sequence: TGTGCCAGCAGCCCTTGGGGGGGGAAATCTGGAAACACCATATATTTT. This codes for CASSPWGGKSGNTIYF.

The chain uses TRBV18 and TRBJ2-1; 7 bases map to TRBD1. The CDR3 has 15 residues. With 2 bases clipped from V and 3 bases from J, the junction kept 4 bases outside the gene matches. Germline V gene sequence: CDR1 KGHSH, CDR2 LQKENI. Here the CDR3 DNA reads TGTGCCAGCTCACCAGGCAGGGGGAACTACAATGAGCAGTTCTTC. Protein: CASSPGRGNYNEQFF.

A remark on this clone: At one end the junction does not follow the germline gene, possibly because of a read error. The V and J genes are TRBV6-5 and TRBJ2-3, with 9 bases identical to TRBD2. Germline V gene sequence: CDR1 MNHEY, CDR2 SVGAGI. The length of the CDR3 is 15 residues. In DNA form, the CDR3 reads TGTGCCAGCAGCCGCGGGGGGACTAGCACAGATACGCTGTATTTT. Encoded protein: CASSRGGTSTDTLYF.

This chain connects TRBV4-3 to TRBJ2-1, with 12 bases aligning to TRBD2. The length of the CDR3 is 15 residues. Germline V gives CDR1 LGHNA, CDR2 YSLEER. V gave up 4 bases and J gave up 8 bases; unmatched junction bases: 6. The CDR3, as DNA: TGCGCCAGCAGCCCTAGCGGGAGGGCCGTCGATGAGCAGTTCTTC. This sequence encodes CASSPSGRAVDEQFF.

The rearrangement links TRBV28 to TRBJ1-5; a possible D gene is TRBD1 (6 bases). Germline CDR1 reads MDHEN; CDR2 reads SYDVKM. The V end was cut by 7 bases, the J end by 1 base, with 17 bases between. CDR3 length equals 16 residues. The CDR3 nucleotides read TGTGCCAGCATCCTTAGCAGGGGCGGGAGCAATCAGCCCCAGCATTTT. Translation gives CASILSRGGSNQPQHF. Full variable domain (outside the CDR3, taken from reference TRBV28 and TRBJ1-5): DVKVTQSSRYLVKRTGEKVFLECVQDMDHENMFWYRQDPGLGLRLIYFSYDVKMKEKGDIPEGYSVSREKKERFSLILESASTNQTSMYLCASILSRGGSNQPQHFGDGTRLSIL.

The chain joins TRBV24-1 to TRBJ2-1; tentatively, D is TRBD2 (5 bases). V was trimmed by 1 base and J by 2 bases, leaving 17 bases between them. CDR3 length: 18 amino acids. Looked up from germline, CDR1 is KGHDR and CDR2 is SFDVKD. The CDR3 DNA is TGTGCCACCAGTGATTTATCCCCCCGGGGAGAAACCTACAATGAGCAGTTCTTC. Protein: CATSDLSPRGETYNEQFF.

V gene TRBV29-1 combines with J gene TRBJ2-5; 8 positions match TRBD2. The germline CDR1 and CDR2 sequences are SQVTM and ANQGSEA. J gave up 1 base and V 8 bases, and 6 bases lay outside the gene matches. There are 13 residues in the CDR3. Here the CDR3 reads CSYSGALQETQYF. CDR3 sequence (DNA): TGCAGCTATAGCGGGGCCCTCCAAGAGACCCAGTACTTC.

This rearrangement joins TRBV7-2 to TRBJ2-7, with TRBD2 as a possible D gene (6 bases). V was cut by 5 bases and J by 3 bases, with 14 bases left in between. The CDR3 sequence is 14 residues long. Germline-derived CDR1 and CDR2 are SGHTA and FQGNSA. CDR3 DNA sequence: TGTGCCAGCAGCCCATTCGGGGGAGGCTACGAGCAGTACTTC. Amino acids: CASSPFGGGYEQYF.

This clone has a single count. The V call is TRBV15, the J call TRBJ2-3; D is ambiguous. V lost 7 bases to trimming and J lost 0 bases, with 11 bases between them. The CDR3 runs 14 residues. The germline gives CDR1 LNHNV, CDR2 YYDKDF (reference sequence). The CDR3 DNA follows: TGTGCCACCACCCTAGATTTTAGCACAGATACGCAGTATTTT. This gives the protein CATTLDFSTDTQYF.

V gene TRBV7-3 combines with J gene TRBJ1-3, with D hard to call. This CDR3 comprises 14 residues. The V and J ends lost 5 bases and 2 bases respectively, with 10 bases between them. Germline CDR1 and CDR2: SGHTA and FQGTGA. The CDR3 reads CASSQTRTGNTIYF. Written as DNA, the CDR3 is TGTGCCAGCAGCCAAACACGAACTGGAAACACCATATATTTT.

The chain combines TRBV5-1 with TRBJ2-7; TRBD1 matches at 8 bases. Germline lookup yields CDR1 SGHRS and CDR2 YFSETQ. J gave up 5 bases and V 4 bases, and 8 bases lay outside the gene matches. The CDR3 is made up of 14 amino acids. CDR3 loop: CASSGTGLWNEQYF. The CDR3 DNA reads TGCGCCAGCAGCGGGACAGGTCTTTGGAACGAGCAGTACTTC.

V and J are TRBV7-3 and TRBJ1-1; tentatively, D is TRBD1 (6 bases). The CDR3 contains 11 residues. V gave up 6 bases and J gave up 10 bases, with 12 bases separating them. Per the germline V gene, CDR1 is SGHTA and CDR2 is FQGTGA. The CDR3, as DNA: TGTGCCAGCAGTCTAGGGGGGGTAGCTTTCTTT. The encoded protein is CASSLGGVAFF.

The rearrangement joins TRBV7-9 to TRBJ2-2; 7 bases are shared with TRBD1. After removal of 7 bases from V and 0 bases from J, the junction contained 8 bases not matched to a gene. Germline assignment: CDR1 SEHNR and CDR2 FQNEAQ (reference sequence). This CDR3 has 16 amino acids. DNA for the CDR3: TGTGCCAGCATCAAGTACGGGACAGCGAACACCGGGGAGCTGTTTTTT. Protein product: CASIKYGTANTGELFF.

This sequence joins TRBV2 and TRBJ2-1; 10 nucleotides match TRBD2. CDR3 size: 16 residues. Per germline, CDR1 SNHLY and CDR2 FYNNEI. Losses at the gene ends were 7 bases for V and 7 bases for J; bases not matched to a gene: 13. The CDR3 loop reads CASTRRLAGVGNEQFF. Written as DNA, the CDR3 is TGTGCCAGCACCCGACGTCTAGCGGGAGTGGGTAATGAGCAGTTCTTC.

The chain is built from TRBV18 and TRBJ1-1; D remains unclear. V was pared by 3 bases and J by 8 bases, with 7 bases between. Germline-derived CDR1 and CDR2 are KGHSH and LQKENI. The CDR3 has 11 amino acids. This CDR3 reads CASSPRGEAFF. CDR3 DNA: TGTGCCAGCTCACCCCGGGGAGAAGCTTTCTTT.

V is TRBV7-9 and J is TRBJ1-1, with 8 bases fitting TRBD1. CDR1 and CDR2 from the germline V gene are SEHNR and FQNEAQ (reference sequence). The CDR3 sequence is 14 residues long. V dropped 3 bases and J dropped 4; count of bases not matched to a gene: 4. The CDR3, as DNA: TGTGCCAGCAGCTTGACAGGGGTCCTCACTGAAGCTTTCTTT. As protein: CASSLTGVLTEAFF.